The 12 T cell receptor beta chains presented below share a single source sample, sequenced in a study of blood T cell repertoires in COVID-19 (dated by TCRdb to 2018 to 2021). Receptor amplification or capture employed the immunoSEQ multiplex PCR assay. Held by TCRdb, this immuneACCESS table contains in-frame sequences only and omits some clones. Under half of the omission traces to an unresolved V gene where checked; the cause of the rest is unknown. This sample has a few hundred thousand clones in its table, and approximately 87% of those were observed once. The ten largest account for less than 8% of the sample. Sequencing was performed on peripheral blood. Receptors were obtained from a man in his sixties with acute or convalescent COVID-19.

This clone was detected only once. The V call is TRBV15, the J call TRBJ1-4; unclear D gene. V lost 6 bases to trimming and J lost 0 bases, with 8 bases between them. There are 14 residues in the CDR3. Germline values: CDR1 LNHNV, CDR2 YYDKDF (reference sequence). This chain's CDR3 is CATREPATNEKLFF. For the CDR3, the DNA is TGTGCCACCAGGGAGCCTGCAACTAATGAAAAACTGTTTTTT. Full variable domain (rest looked up from reference TRBV15 and TRBJ1-4): DAMVIQNPRYQVTQFGKPVTLSCSQTLNHNVMYWYQQKSSQAPKLLFHYYDKDFNNEADTPDNFQSRRPNTSFCFLDIRSPGLGDTAMYLCATREPATNEKLFFGSGTQLSVL.

This chain connects TRBV5-4 to TRBJ2-3; maybe TRBD2 (5 bases). Trimming removed 3 bases from V and 0 bases from J, with 17 bases in between. The CDR3 spans 17 residues. CDR1 is SGHNT, CDR2 YYREEE, per germline (reference sequence). The chain's CDR3 is CASSWTVTITSTDTQYF. The CDR3 bases are TGTGCCAGCAGCTGGACGGTGACTATTACTAGCACAGATACGCAGTATTTT.

The gene calls are TRBV11-2 and TRBJ1-1; 7 bases match TRBD1. Germline trimming cut 5 bases from V and 4 bases from J; bases unmatched to any gene: 10. In germline, CDR1 is SGHAT, CDR2 FQNNGV. The CDR3 consists of 15 residues. The CDR3 coding sequence is TGTGCCAGCAGCCCAGGGGACAGCGCCGGCACTGAAGCTTTCTTT. Amino acid sequence: CASSPGDSAGTEAFF.

The chain has TRBV30 and TRBJ1-5; 7 nucleotides line up with TRBD1. The germline CDR1 and CDR2 sequences are GTSNPN and SVGIG (reference sequence). V shed 3 bases, J shed 4 bases, and the junction held 6 bases outside the gene matches. CDR3 length equals 14 residues. CDR3 loop: CAWREGQSNQPQHF. CDR3 sequence (DNA): TGTGCCTGGAGAGAGGGACAGAGTAATCAGCCCCAGCATTTT.

This chain connects TRBV2 to TRBJ2-5, with TRBD1 matching over 10 bases. V was clipped by 8 bases and J by 3 bases; unmatched bases: 9. CDR3 length: 15 amino acids. The V gene's germline CDR1 is SNHLY and CDR2 FYNNEI. The CDR3 bases are TGTGCCAGCTGCGGGGGACAGGGGAGGAAAGAGACCCAGTACTTC. Translation: CASCGGQGRKETQYF.

The chain combines TRBV2 with TRBJ1-1; maybe TRBD1 (5 bases). This CDR3 spans 10 amino acids. V gave up 11 bases and J gave up 6 bases, with 10 bases separating them. From germline, CDR1 is SNHLY and CDR2 FYNNEI. The CDR3 DNA is TGTGCCCACAGGTGGGCTGAAGCTTTCTTT. This encodes CAHRWAEAFF.

The chain links TRBV24-1 to TRBJ2-1; a possible D gene is TRBD2 (5 bases). V dropped 3 bases and J dropped 10 bases, with 9 bases sitting between them. The CDR3 extends over 12 amino acids. Germline V gives CDR1 KGHDR, CDR2 SFDVKD. CDR3 sequence reads: CATSDPGLEQFF. CDR3 in DNA: TGTGCCACCAGTGATCCGGGATTGGAGCAGTTCTTC.

J is TRBJ1-1 and V is TRBV4-3; a weak D match, TRBD1 (6 bases). The CDR3 spans 15 residues. Trimming stripped 2 bases from V and 4 bases from J, with 14 bases between. The germline gives CDR1 LGHNA, CDR2 YSLEER. CDR3 sequence: CASSQYWTASTEAFF. Written as DNA, the CDR3 is TGCGCCAGCAGCCAATACTGGACAGCTAGCACTGAAGCTTTCTTT.

This chain connects TRBV12-5 to TRBJ2-1; 7 bases match TRBD2. The germline gives CDR1 LGHNT, CDR2 FRNRAP. Trimming removed 2 bases from V and 3 bases from J; junction bases left unmatched: 4. The CDR3 runs 15 residues. CDR3 region: CASGLQGGNYNEQFF. CDR3 nucleotides: TGTGCTAGTGGTTTGCAGGGAGGGAACTACAATGAGCAGTTCTTC. The full variable domain, its missing parts supplied by reference TRBV12-5 and TRBJ2-1, is DARVTQTPRHKVTEMGQEVTMRCQPILGHNTVFWYRQTMMQGLELLAYFRNRAPLDDSGMPKDRFSAEMPDATLATLKIQPSEPRDSAVYFCASGLQGGNYNEQFFGPGTRLTVL.

V usage is TRBV5-8 and J usage is TRBJ1-5; no clear D gene. CDR3 length equals 15 residues. Germline CDR1 SGHTS, CDR2 YDEGEE. V lost 0 bases and J lost 3, with 10 bases in between. This CDR3 is CASSLGQINNQPQHF. CDR3 sequence (DNA): TGTGCCAGCAGCTTGGGGCAGATAAACAATCAGCCCCAGCATTTT.

This chain links TRBV5-4 with TRBJ2-5; D might be TRBD2 (5 bases). Between the trimmed V and J ends, which lost 0 bases and 5 bases, there was a span of 17 bases. CDR3 size: 16 residues. In germline, CDR1 is SGHNT, CDR2 YYREEE (reference sequence). For the CDR3, the DNA is TGTGCCAGCAGCTTGGTTTTGGCTGCTAGGAGGGAGACCCAGTACTTC. Its protein product is CASSLVLAARRETQYF.

This rearrangement joins TRBV27 to TRBJ2-1; 14 bases map to TRBD2. Per the germline V gene, CDR1 is MNHEY and CDR2 is SMNVEV (reference sequence). V was clipped by 5 bases and J by 3 bases; unmatched bases: 6. The CDR3 consists of 17 residues. CDR3 region: CASSQRLAGGIYNEQFF. In nucleotides, the CDR3 is TGTGCCAGCAGTCAGAGACTAGCGGGAGGGATCTACAATGAGCAGTTCTTC.